What follows are 13 T cell receptor beta chains derived from one specimen sequenced in a study of blood T cell repertoires in COVID-19. Clones were read by immunoSEQ multiplex PCR, and TCRdb kept only the in-frame ones, dropping some. Counted here are fewer than 55,000 clones, 55% to 70% occurring once; the ten biggest clones make up just under 9%. What was sequenced was peripheral blood. All receptors derive from a woman between 65 and 79 years old with acute or convalescent COVID-19.

This sequence joins TRBV6-2 or TRBV6-3 and TRBJ1-1; D is possibly TRBD1 (6 bases). The germline gives CDR1 MNHEY, CDR2 SVGEGT. V was clipped by 5 bases and J by 3 bases, with 13 bases between them. This CDR3 is 14 amino acids long. CDR3 sequence: CASSRTGLYTEAFF. For the CDR3, the DNA is TGTGCCAGCAGTCGCACAGGGCTTTACACTGAAGCTTTCTTT.

The chain has TRBV21-1 and TRBJ1-5. TRBV21-1 is an annotated pseudogene. There are 14 residues in the CDR3. CDR3 in amino acids: CASSKGTGRQPQHF. CDR3 coding DNA: TGTGCCAGCAGCAAAGGAACGGGAAGGCAGCCCCAGCATTTT.

The chain combines TRBV9 with TRBJ2-1; the D gene is possibly TRBD2 (5 bases). Trimming shortened V by 4 bases and J by 0 bases, and 20 bases separated the two germline ends. The CDR3 loop spans 18 amino acids. CDR1 and CDR2 from the germline V gene are SGDLS and YYNGEE. CDR3 DNA sequence: TGTGCCAGCAGCCCCCGCCCTAGCATTGAAAGCTCCTACAATGAGCAGTTCTTC. Translating it yields CASSPRPSIESSYNEQFF.

The genes are TRBV4-3 and TRBJ2-3; D might be TRBD2 (6 bases). In germline, CDR1 is LGHNA, CDR2 YSLEER. V was cut by 1 base and J by 1 base, with 6 bases left in between. The CDR3 consists of 14 residues. The chain's CDR3 is CASSQAGGTDTQYF. The CDR3 coding sequence is TGCGCCAGCAGCCAAGCGGGGGGCACAGATACGCAGTATTTT.

The V call is TRBV2, the J call TRBJ2-7; 8 bases align to TRBD1. V lost 8 bases to trimming and J lost 3 bases; unmatched junction nucleotides: 6. The CDR3 extends over 13 amino acids. Per germline, CDR1 SNHLY and CDR2 FYNNEI. CDR3 residues: CASQGAIDYEQYF. As DNA, the CDR3 is TGTGCCAGCCAGGGGGCAATAGACTACGAGCAGTACTTC.

This clone was counted a single time. The genes are TRBV24-1 and TRBJ2-2, with TRBD2 identical over 11 bases. Germline CDR1 and CDR2: KGHDR and SFDVKD. Unmatched junction bases numbered 4, after V lost 4 bases and J lost 1 base. The CDR3 consists of 17 residues. The CDR3 sequence is CATSEQGLAVNTGELFF. CDR3 DNA: TGTGCCACCAGTGAACAGGGACTAGCGGTGAACACCGGGGAGCTGTTTTTT.

The chain employs TRBV21-1 and TRBJ2-2; TRBD1, the table's D call, lacks a check against the DNA. TRBV21-1 is marked as a pseudogene. There are 15 residues in the CDR3. CDR3 region: CASIDTTANTGELFF. The CDR3 DNA follows: TGTGCCAGCATCGACACGACAGCGAACACCGGGGAGCTGTTTTTT.

The rearrangement uses TRBV5-1 and TRBJ2-1; 8 bases are a match to TRBD1. There are 15 residues in the CDR3. Germline assignment: CDR1 SGHRS and CDR2 YFSETQ. The V gene end was trimmed by 1 base and the J gene end by 8 bases; junction bases not matched to a gene: 8. The DNA of the CDR3 is TGCGCCAGCAGCTTGTCGACAGGGGAGTGGGATGAGCAGTTCTTC. Amino acid sequence: CASSLSTGEWDEQFF.

This rearrangement joins TRBV19 to TRBJ1-5, with a weak D call TRBD1 (5 bases). V lost 3 bases to trimming and J lost 4 bases, with 13 bases between them. The CDR3 has 15 residues. Germline V gene lookup returns CDR1 LNHDA and CDR2 SQIVND (reference sequence). The CDR3 sequence: CASSMEQALNQPQHF. CDR3 bases: TGTGCCAGTAGTATGGAACAGGCCTTGAATCAGCCCCAGCATTTT. Complete variable domain (other parts from reference TRBV19 and TRBJ1-5): DGGITQSPKYLFRKEGQNVTLSCEQNLNHDAMYWYRQDPGQGLRLIYYSQIVNDFQKGDIAEGYSVSREKKESFPLTVTSAQKNPTAFYLCASSMEQALNQPQHFGDGTRLSIL.

This chain links TRBV9 with TRBJ2-6, with 8 bases aligning to TRBD2. The CDR3 runs 20 residues. Trimming removed 4 bases from V and 0 bases from J; junction bases left unmatched: 15. Germline CDR1 reads SGDLS; CDR2 reads YYNGEE. The CDR3, as DNA: TGTGCCAGCAGCCCCCCTTACGGTAGCGGGATGAACTCTGGGGCCAACGTCCTGACTTTC. Amino acid sequence: CASSPPYGSGMNSGANVLTF.

The J gene is TRBJ2-1, the V gene TRBV5-1; 9 bases fit TRBD1. Germline values: CDR1 SGHRS, CDR2 YFSETQ. This CDR3 contains 15 residues. Losses at the gene ends were 4 bases for V and 12 bases for J; bases not matched to a gene: 14. CDR3 protein: CASSSPGQGTMGQFF. CDR3 bases: TGCGCCAGCAGCAGCCCGGGACAGGGTACGATGGGGCAGTTCTTC.

The chain joins TRBV6-6 to TRBJ2-3; D gene unclear. This CDR3 has 13 amino acids. Germline V gene sequence: CDR1 MNHNY, CDR2 SVGAGI (reference sequence). The germline V and J ends were trimmed by 8 bases and 3 bases, with 12 bases remaining between them. CDR3 bases: TGTGCCAGCTATACTGACTCGACAGATACGCAGTATTTT. It yields the protein CASYTDSTDTQYF.

The chain links TRBV28 to TRBJ2-3, with a tentative D call TRBD2 (6 bases). CDR1 is MDHEN, CDR2 SYDVKM, per germline. Trimming took off 3 bases at V and 3 bases at J, with 13 bases between the two ends. This CDR3 comprises 15 residues. This CDR3 reads CASSFMSGRTDTQYF. Here the CDR3 DNA reads TGTGCCAGCAGTTTCATGAGCGGGCGGACAGATACGCAGTATTTT. Based on the CDR3 plus reference TRBV28 and TRBJ2-3, the full variable domain is DVKVTQSSRYLVKRTGEKVFLECVQDMDHENMFWYRQDPGLGLRLIYFSYDVKMKEKGDIPEGYSVSREKKERFSLILESASTNQTSMYLCASSFMSGRTDTQYFGPGTRLTVL.